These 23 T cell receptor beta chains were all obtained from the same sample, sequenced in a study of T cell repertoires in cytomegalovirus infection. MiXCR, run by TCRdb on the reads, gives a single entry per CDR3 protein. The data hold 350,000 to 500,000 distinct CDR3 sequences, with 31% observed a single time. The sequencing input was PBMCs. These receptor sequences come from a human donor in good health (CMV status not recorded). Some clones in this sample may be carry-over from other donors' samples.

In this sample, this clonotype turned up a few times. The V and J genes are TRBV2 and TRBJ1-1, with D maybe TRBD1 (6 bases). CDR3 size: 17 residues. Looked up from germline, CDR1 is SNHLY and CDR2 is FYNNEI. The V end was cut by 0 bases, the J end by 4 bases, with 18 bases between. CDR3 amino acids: CASSEAGGRLGGTEAFF. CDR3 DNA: TGTGCCAGCAGTGAAGCCGGGGGCCGACTGGGGGGCACTGAAGCTTTCTTT.

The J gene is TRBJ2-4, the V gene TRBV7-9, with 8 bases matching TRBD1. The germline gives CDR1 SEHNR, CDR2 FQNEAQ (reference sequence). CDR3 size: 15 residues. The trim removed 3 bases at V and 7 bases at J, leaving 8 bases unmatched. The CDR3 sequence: CASSFPQGAGNIQYF. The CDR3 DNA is TGTGCCAGCAGCTTTCCCCAGGGGGCGGGGAACATTCAGTACTTC. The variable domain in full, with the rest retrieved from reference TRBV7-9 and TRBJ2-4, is DTGVSQNPRHKITKRGQNVTFRCDPISEHNRLYWYRQTLGQGPEFLTYFQNEAQLEKSRLLSDRFSAERPKGSFSTLEIQRTEQGDSAMYLCASSFPQGAGNIQYFGAGTRLSVL.

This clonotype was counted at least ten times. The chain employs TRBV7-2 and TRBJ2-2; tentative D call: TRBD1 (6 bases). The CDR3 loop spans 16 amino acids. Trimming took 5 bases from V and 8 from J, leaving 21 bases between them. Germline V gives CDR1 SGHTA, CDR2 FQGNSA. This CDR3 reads CASSLVGQMAWGELFF. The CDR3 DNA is TGTGCCAGCAGCCTCGTTGGACAGATGGCCTGGGGGGAGCTGTTTTTT.

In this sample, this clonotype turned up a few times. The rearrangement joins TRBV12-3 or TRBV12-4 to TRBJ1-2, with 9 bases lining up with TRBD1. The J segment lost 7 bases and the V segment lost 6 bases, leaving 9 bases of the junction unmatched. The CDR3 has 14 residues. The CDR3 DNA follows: TGTGCCAGCAGGAGGGGCCCGGGACAGGGTGGCTACACCTTC. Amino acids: CASRRGPGQGGYTF.

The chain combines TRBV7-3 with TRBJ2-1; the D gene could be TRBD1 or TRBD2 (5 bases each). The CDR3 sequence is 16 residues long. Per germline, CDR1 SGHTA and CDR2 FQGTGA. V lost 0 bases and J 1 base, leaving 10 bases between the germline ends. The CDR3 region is CASSLTLGRSYNEQFF. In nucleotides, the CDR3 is TGTGCCAGCAGCTTAACGTTGGGACGTTCCTACAATGAGCAGTTCTTC.

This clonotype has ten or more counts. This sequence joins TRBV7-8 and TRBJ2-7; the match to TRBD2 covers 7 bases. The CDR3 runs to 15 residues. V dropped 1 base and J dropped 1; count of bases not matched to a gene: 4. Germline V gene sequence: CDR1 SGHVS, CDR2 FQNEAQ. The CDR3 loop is CASSLELAASYEQYF. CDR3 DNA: TGTGCCAGCAGCTTAGAGCTAGCGGCGTCCTACGAGCAGTACTTC.

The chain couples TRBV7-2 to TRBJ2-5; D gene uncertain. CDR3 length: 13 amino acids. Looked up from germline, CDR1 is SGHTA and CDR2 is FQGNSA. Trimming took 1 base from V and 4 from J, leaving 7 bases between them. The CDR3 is CASSLVSLETQYF. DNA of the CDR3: TGTGCCAGCAGCTTAGTATCCTTAGAGACCCAGTACTTC.

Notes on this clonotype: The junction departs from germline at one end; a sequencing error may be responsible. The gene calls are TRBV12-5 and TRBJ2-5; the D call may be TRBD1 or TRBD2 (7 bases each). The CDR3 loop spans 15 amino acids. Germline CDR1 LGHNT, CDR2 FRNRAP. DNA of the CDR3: TGTGCTAGTGGTTTGGGGACAGGCCCCGGGGGGACCAAGTACTTC. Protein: CASGLGTGPGGTKYF.

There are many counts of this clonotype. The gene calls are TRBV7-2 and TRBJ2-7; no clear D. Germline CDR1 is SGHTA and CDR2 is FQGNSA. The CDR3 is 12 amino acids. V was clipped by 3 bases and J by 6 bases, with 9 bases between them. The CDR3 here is CASSLTWGEQYF. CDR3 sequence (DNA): TGTGCCAGCAGCTTGACCTGGGGCGAGCAGTACTTC.

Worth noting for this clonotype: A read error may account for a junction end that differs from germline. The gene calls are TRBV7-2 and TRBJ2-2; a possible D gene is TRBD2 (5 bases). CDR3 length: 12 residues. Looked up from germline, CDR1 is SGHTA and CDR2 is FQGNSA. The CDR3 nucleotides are TGTGCAAGCAGCTATCTGAACGGGGATCTGTTTTTT. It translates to CASSYLNGDLFF.

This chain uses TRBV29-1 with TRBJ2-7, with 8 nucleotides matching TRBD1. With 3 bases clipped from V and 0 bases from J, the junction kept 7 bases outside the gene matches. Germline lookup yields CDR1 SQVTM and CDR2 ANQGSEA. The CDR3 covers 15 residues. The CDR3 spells CSVELDRASSYEQYF. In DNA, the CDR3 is TGCAGCGTTGAGCTGGACAGGGCTAGCTCCTACGAGCAGTACTTC.

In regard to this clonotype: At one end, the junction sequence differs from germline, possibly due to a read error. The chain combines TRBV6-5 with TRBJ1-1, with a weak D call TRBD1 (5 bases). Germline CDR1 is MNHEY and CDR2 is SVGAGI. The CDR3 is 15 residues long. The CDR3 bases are TGTGCCCGCAGTTCTGGGACGACTATGAACACTGAAGCTTTCTTT. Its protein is CARSSGTTMNTEAFF.

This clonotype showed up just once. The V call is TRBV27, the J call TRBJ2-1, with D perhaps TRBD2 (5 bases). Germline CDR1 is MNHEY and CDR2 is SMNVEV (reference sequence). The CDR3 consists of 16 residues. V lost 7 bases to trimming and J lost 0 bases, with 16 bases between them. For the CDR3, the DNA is TGTGCCAGCATCGGAAGGAGGACGGCCTCCTACAATGAGCAGTTCTTC. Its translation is CASIGRRTASYNEQFF.

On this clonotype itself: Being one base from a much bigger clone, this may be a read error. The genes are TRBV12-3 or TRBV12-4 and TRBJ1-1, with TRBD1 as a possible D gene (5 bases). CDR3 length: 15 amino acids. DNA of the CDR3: TGTGCCAGCAGTCCAGGAGACAGACTGAACACTGAAGATTTCTTT. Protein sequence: CASSPGDRLNTEDFF.

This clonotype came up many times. The CDR3 reads CASSHEGGNTEAFF. In nucleotides, the CDR3 is TGTGCCAGCAGCCACGAAGGGGGAAACACTGAAGCTTTCTTT. The rearrangement links TRBV7-2 to TRBJ1-1; a possible D gene is TRBD1 (6 bases). Germline V gene lookup returns CDR1 SGHTA and CDR2 FQGNSA. This CDR3 contains 14 residues. V was pared by 5 bases and J by 2 bases, with 12 bases between.

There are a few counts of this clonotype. The CDR3 DNA sequence: TGTGCCAGCAGCCAAATGGTCACTACGAGGGGCACTGAAGCTTTCTTT. Translated, it gives CASSQMVTTRGTEAFF. The V call is TRBV14, the J call TRBJ1-1; D is perhaps TRBD1 (5 bases). This CDR3 has 16 residues. Trimming shortened V by 2 bases and J by 4 bases, and 17 bases separated the two germline ends. Germline CDR1 SGHDN, CDR2 FVKESK.

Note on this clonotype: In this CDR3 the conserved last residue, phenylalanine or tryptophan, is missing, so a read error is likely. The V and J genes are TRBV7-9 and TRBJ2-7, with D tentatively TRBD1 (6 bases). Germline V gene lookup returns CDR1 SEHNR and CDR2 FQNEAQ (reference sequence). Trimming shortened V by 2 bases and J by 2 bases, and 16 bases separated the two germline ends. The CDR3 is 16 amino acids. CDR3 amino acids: CASSLYEGQRAYEQYL. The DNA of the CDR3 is TGTGCCAGCAGCTTATATGAAGGACAGAGGGCCTACGAGCAGTACTTA.

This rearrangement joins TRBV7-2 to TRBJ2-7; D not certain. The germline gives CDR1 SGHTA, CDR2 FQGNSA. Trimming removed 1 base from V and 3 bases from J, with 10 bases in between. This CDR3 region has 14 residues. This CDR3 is CASSLGVVNYEQYF. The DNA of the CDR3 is TGTGCCAGCAGCTTAGGGGTAGTCAACTACGAGCAGTACTTC.

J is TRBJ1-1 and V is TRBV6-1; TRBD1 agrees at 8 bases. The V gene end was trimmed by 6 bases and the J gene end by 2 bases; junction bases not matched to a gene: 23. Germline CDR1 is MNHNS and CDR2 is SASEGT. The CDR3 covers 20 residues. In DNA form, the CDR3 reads TGTGCCAGCAGACGGTCAGGGGGCCCCCTCAGTCGGTCGAGAAACACTGAAGCTTTCTTT. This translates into CASRRSGGPLSRSRNTEAFF.

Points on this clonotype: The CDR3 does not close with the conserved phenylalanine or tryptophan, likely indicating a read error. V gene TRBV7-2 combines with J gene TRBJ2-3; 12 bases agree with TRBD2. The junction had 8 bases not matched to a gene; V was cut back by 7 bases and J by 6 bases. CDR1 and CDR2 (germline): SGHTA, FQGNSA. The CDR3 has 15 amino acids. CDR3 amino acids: CASIATSGGSDTQYC. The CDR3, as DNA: TGTGCCAGCATCGCTACTAGCGGGGGGTCTGATACGCAGTATTGT.

The CDR3 nucleotides are TGTGCCAGCAGTGAACGGGGGCGGAACACTGAAGCTTTCTTT. Its protein is CASSERGRNTEAFF. This chain joins TRBV2 and TRBJ1-1, with D possibly matching TRBD1 (6 bases). The V gene's germline CDR1 is SNHLY and CDR2 FYNNEI. V lost 2 bases and J 1 base, leaving 8 bases between the germline ends. The CDR3 has 14 residues.

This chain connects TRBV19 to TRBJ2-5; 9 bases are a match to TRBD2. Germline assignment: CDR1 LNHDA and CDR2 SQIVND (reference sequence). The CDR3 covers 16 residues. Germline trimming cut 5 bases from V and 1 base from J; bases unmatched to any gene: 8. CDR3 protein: CASSPHQAGGQETQYF. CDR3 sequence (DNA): TGTGCCAGTAGTCCGCATCAAGCGGGGGGCCAAGAGACCCAGTACTTC. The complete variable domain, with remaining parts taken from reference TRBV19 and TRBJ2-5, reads DGGITQSPKYLFRKEGQNVTLSCEQNLNHDAMYWYRQDPGQGLRLIYYSQIVNDFQKGDIAEGYSVSREKKESFPLTVTSAQKNPTAFYLCASSPHQAGGQETQYFGPGTRLLVL.

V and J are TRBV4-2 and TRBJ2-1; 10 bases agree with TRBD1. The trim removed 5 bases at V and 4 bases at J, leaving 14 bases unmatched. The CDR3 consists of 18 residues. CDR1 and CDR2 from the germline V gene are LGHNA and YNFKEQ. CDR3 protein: CASSSHGPVGQGYNEQFF. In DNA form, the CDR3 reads TGTGCCAGCAGCTCACATGGGCCGGTGGGACAGGGGTACAATGAGCAGTTCTTC.